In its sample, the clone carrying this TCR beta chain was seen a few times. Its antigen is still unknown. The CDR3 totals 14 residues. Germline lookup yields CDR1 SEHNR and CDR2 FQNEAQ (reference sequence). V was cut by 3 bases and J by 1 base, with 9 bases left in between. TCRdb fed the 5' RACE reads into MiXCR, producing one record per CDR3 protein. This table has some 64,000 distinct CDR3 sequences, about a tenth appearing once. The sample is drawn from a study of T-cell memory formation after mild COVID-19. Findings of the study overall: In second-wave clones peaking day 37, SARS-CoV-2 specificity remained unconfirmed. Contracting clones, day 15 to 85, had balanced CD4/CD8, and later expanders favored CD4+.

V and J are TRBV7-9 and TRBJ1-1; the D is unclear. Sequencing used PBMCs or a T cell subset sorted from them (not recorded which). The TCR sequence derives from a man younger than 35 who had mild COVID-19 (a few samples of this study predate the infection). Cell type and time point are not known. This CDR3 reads CASSFLTENTEAFF. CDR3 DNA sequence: TGTGCCAGCAGCTTCCTAACAGAGAACACTGAAGCTTTCTTT.